Listed here is a single T cell receptor (beta chain). What it binds is unknown. The same CDR3 can be traced to other DNA sequences in this sample. Here immunoSEQ multiplex PCR was the method, and the copy in TCRdb shows in-frame clones only, minus some. Among fewer than 2.5 million clones listed, over 85% were seen once. The ends lost 4 bases at V and 3 bases at J; junction bases unmatched: 6. Germline CDR1 is SGHTA and CDR2 is FQGTGA. This CDR3 has 15 amino acids. This sample stems from a study of shared clonotypes between healthy human individuals. Study results and limitations: Non-shared clonotypes had lower generation probabilities than clonotypes shared by all four sorted-subset donors.

Sample: naive CD4+ T cells from PBMCs. The subset was: CD45RA+ positively selected. This clonotype originated in a man aged 18-30 years in good health. Some clones in this sample may be carry-over from other donors' samples. The gene calls are TRBV7-3 and TRBJ1-3, with 7 bases fitting TRBD1. CDR3 protein: CASSSRGDSGNTIYF. CDR3 nucleotides: TGTGCCAGCAGCTCACGGGGGGACAGTGGAAACACCATATATTTT.